This entry lists 24 T cell receptor beta chains sequenced from one sample in a study of somatic mutations in cytotoxic T cells in rheumatoid arthritis. The method was immunoSEQ multiplex PCR; TCRdb's version includes in-frame clones alone and lacks a portion of them. Among around 23,000 clones listed, about four fifths were seen once. Input material: CD8+ T cells sorted from blood. The receptors were gathered from an adult with rheumatoid arthritis.

This clone came up once. The CDR3 protein is CASRRRDKSSYEQYF. In DNA form, the CDR3 reads TGTGCCAGCAGACGACGGGACAAGAGCTCCTACGAGCAGTACTTC. V gene TRBV6-1 combines with J gene TRBJ2-7; perhaps TRBD1 as D (6 bases). This CDR3 region has 15 residues. V was trimmed by 6 bases and J by 0 bases, leaving 15 bases between them. Looked up from germline, CDR1 is MNHNS and CDR2 is SASEGT.

V is TRBV12-5 and J is TRBJ2-3; no firm D call. Trimming took off 6 bases at V and 2 bases at J, with 6 bases between the two ends. CDR1 is LGHNT, CDR2 FRNRAP, per germline. This CDR3 contains 12 residues. CDR3 coding DNA: TGTGCTAGTGGCCTATACACAGATACGCAGTATTTT. It codes for CASGLYTDTQYF.

This clone is a singleton in its sample. The chain carries TRBV7-9 and TRBJ2-7; TRBD1 is a possible D gene (5 bases). V gave up 4 bases and J gave up 3 bases, with 13 bases separating them. Per germline, CDR1 SEHNR and CDR2 FQNEAQ (reference sequence). The CDR3 covers 14 residues. The CDR3 DNA is TGTGCCAGCAGCTCCAATCACAGGATCTACGAGCAGTACTTC. Its translation: CASSSNHRIYEQYF.

The chain joins TRBV28 to TRBJ2-7, with 7 bases that match TRBD1. The CDR3 runs to 15 residues. Germline V CDR1 and CDR2: MDHEN, SYDVKM. After removal of 5 bases from V and 2 bases from J, the junction contained 9 bases not matched to a gene. CDR3 coding DNA: TGTGCCAGCAGTGTCAACAACAGGGGCCCCTACGAGCAGTACTTC. Its protein product is CASSVNNRGPYEQYF. The variable domain in full, with the rest retrieved from reference TRBV28 and TRBJ2-7, is DVKVTQSSRYLVKRTGEKVFLECVQDMDHENMFWYRQDPGLGLRLIYFSYDVKMKEKGDIPEGYSVSREKKERFSLILESASTNQTSMYLCASSVNNRGPYEQYFGPGTRLTVT.

DNA for the CDR3: TGTGCCAGCAGCAACAATGGGGCGGGACCGATCCCCGAAAAACTGTTTTTT. It encodes CASSNNGAGPIPEKLFF. The V gene is TRBV5-6, the J gene TRBJ1-4; weak D call: TRBD1 (5 bases). The V end was cut by 4 bases, the J end by 8 bases, with 24 bases between. The CDR3 is 17 residues long. CDR1 is SGHDT, CDR2 YYEEEE, per germline.

This clone was observed a single time. The chain couples TRBV15 to TRBJ2-2, with TRBD1 identical over 8 bases. CDR1 LNHNV and CDR2 YYDKDF come from the germline V gene (reference sequence). The CDR3 is 17 amino acids. After removal of 3 bases from V and 6 bases from J, the junction contained 12 bases not matched to a gene. The CDR3 protein is CATSRASGQGASGELFF. The CDR3 nucleotides read TGTGCCACCAGCAGGGCTTCTGGACAGGGCGCGTCCGGGGAGCTGTTTTTT.

Here the CDR3 DNA reads TGTGCCAGCAGCGCGGGGCGGGGAACCGACAGGGCGCCCTGGACCCAGTACTTC. It specifies CASSAGRGTDRAPWTQYF. The chain joins TRBV7-9 to TRBJ2-5; the D gene is possibly TRBD1 (7 bases). This CDR3 region has 18 residues. Trimming took 5 bases from V and 7 from J, leaving 29 bases between them. The germline V gene encodes CDR1 SEHNR and CDR2 FQNEAQ (reference sequence).

This clone was detected once. The CDR3 protein is CASSPPAGTGNTIYF. For the CDR3, the DNA is TGTGCCAGCTCACCACCGGCAGGGACTGGAAACACCATATATTTT. The V gene is TRBV18, the J gene TRBJ1-3, with D maybe TRBD1 (5 bases). The germline gives CDR1 KGHSH, CDR2 LQKENI. V was shortened by 0 bases and J by 2 bases, with 8 bases between the two germline ends. This CDR3 is built from 15 residues.

The chain combines TRBV21-1 with TRBJ1-2. TRBV21-1 constitutes a pseudogene. This CDR3 has 13 amino acids. The chain's CDR3 is CASSNLWGSSYTF. The CDR3 DNA sequence: TGTGCCAGCAGCAACCTCTGGGGAAGTTCCTACACCTTC.

V gene TRBV5-1 combines with J gene TRBJ2-7; 7 nucleotides line up with TRBD1. Germline V gene sequence: CDR1 SGHRS, CDR2 YFSETQ. J gave up 2 bases and V 5 bases, and 4 bases lay outside the gene matches. This CDR3 comprises 13 residues. CDR3 protein: CASRGTDAYEQYF. The CDR3 DNA sequence: TGCGCCAGCAGAGGGACAGACGCCTACGAGCAGTACTTC.

The V and J genes are TRBV5-4 and TRBJ1-2; D is uncertain. The V gene's germline CDR1 is SGHNT and CDR2 YYREEE (reference sequence). Trimming took off 3 bases at V and 3 bases at J, with 9 bases between the two ends. The CDR3 contains 13 residues. The CDR3 is CASSSDEHYGYTF. CDR3 DNA: TGTGCCAGCAGCTCCGACGAGCACTATGGCTACACCTTC.

The rearrangement joins TRBV5-8 to TRBJ2-6; possible D gene TRBD2, 6 bases. CDR1 and CDR2 from the germline V gene are SGHTS and YDEGEE. CDR3 length equals 18 residues. V lost 3 bases and J 0 bases, leaving 16 bases between the germline ends. CDR3 residues: CASSSRLRGPSGANVLTF. DNA for the CDR3: TGTGCCAGCAGCTCAAGACTGCGGGGCCCCTCTGGGGCCAACGTCCTGACTTTC.

The J gene is TRBJ2-7, the V gene TRBV27; D not certain. Germline V gene lookup returns CDR1 MNHEY and CDR2 SMNVEV (reference sequence). The CDR3 covers 14 residues. Trimming removed 3 bases from V and 0 bases from J, with 9 bases in between. This CDR3 reads CASSFFGSSYEQYF. The CDR3 DNA is TGTGCCAGCAGTTTTTTCGGAAGCTCCTACGAGCAGTACTTC.

CDR3 in amino acids: CASRGGLSEQYF. The CDR3 DNA is TGTGCCAGCAGGGGGGGACTATCCGAGCAGTACTTC. The gene calls are TRBV25-1 and TRBJ2-7; 7 bases fit TRBD2. V gave up 6 bases and J gave up 6 bases; unmatched junction bases: 5. CDR3 length equals 12 residues. The V gene's germline CDR1 is MGHDK and CDR2 SYGVNS.

The chain joins TRBV5-4 to TRBJ2-1; maybe TRBD1 (6 bases). The germline V gene encodes CDR1 SGHNT and CDR2 YYREEE (reference sequence). CDR3 length: 13 amino acids. V lost 2 bases and J 7 bases, leaving 10 bases between the germline ends. Written as DNA, the CDR3 is TGTGCCAGCAGCTTTTTAGGGGGAAATGAGCAGTTCTTC. Translation gives CASSFLGGNEQFF.

The V and J genes are TRBV2 and TRBJ1-2; D is perhaps TRBD1 (6 bases). Germline V gene sequence: CDR1 SNHLY, CDR2 FYNNEI. CDR3 length: 15 residues. The ends were cut back, 3 bases at V and 4 bases at J, with 15 bases in the middle. CDR3 nucleotides: TGTGCCAGCAGTGACGTGGGGGGCGTTCGCTATGGCTACACCTTC. Protein sequence: CASSDVGGVRYGYTF.

V and J are TRBV6-5 and TRBJ2-2; D is possibly TRBD1 (6 bases). V lost 6 bases, J lost 5 bases, and 13 bases lay in between. Germline lookup yields CDR1 MNHEY and CDR2 SVGAGI. The CDR3 has 14 amino acids. CDR3 sequence reads: CASSRTRGTGELFF. The CDR3 nucleotides are TGTGCCAGCAGCCGTACTAGGGGGACCGGGGAGCTGTTTTTT.

The chain recombines TRBV11-2 with TRBJ2-3; D is possibly TRBD2 (5 bases). V lost 1 base and J 0 bases, leaving 17 bases between the germline ends. Per the germline V gene, CDR1 is SGHAT and CDR2 is FQNNGV. This CDR3 is built from 18 residues. The CDR3 reads CASSLGGLIVASTDTQYF. CDR3 DNA sequence: TGTGCCAGCAGCTTAGGCGGACTCATAGTCGCTAGCACAGATACGCAGTATTTT.

The rearrangement links TRBV2 to TRBJ2-3, with D perhaps given as TRBD1 or TRBD2 (7 bases each). Trimming left V 5 bases short and J 6 bases short, with 21 bases between. CDR1 and CDR2 (germline): SNHLY, FYNNEI. This CDR3 region has 16 residues. This CDR3 reads CASSKRNRGGADTQYF. The CDR3 nucleotides read TGTGCCAGCAGTAAAAGGAACAGGGGAGGGGCCGATACGCAGTATTTT.

This sequence joins TRBV4-1 and TRBJ1-1, with 9 nucleotides matching TRBD1. CDR1 MGHRA and CDR2 YSYEKL come from the germline V gene. V lost 3 bases, J lost 9 bases, and 14 bases stayed unmatched. This CDR3 spans 16 amino acids. The CDR3 loop is CASSQFAGTGLVQAFF. In DNA, the CDR3 is TGCGCCAGCAGCCAGTTCGCCGGGACAGGGTTGGTACAAGCTTTCTTT.

This chain links TRBV27 with TRBJ1-1; D uncertain. Germline CDR1 and CDR2: MNHEY and SMNVEV (reference sequence). V lost 1 base, J lost 1 base, and 7 bases lay in between. The CDR3 spans 14 residues. CDR3 sequence (DNA): TGTGCCAGCAGTTTATACAGAACGAACACTGAAGCTTTCTTT. Protein: CASSLYRTNTEAFF.

V is TRBV6-5 and J is TRBJ2-2; no definite D call. The CDR3 has 16 residues. Germline-derived CDR1 and CDR2 are MNHEY and SVGAGI. With 0 bases removed from V and 3 bases from J, the gap between germline ends came to 11 bases. CDR3 sequence (DNA): TGTGCCAGCAGTTACTCGATAGGCCAGTACACCGGGGAGCTGTTTTTT. As protein: CASSYSIGQYTGELFF.

This clone has only a few counts. The chain joins TRBV7-9 to TRBJ1-5; D not certain. CDR3 length equals 15 residues. V was pared by 4 bases and J by 2 bases, with 12 bases between. The V gene's germline CDR1 is SEHNR and CDR2 FQNEAQ (reference sequence). In nucleotides, the CDR3 is TGTGCCAGCAGCTCCGACATCATGGGCAATCAGCCCCAGCATTTT. Residues: CASSSDIMGNQPQHF.

Here the CDR3 DNA reads TGTGCCAGCAATGGACAGGGTTACAATGAGCAGTTCTTC. Protein: CASNGQGYNEQFF. V usage is TRBV6-6 and J usage is TRBJ2-1; 8 bases line up with TRBD1. This CDR3 region has 13 residues. With V trimmed by 7 bases and J by 4 bases, 3 bases remained unmatched. From germline, CDR1 is MNHNY and CDR2 SVGAGI (reference sequence).